Below are 9 T cell receptor beta chains sequenced from a single sample in a study of T cell repertoires in cytomegalovirus infection. TCRdb reprocessed the reads via MiXCR and lists one record per CDR3 protein. This sample has about 770,000 distinct CDR3 sequences, with about 29% found just once. Antigens of these TCRs are unknown. The sample here was cultured CD8+ T cells from PBMCs, taken from culture after CMV antigen stimulation. The receptor source for this set is a human donor in good health (CMV status not recorded). Some clones in this sample may be carry-over from other donors' samples.

This clonotype was observed a handful of times. V and J are TRBV27 and TRBJ1-6, with TRBD1 matching 11 bases. Germline lookup yields CDR1 MNHEY and CDR2 SMNVEV (reference sequence). This CDR3 is built from 14 residues. Trimming took 4 bases from V and 9 from J; bases not matched to a gene: 2. CDR3 coding DNA: TGTGCCAGCAGTTGGACAGGGGGCGGTTCACCCCTCCACTTT. This encodes CASSWTGGGSPLHF.

This clonotype was picked up a small number of times. The chain joins TRBV6-2 or TRBV6-3 to TRBJ2-5; D may be TRBD2 (5 bases). CDR1 MNHEY and CDR2 SVGEGT come from the germline V gene. The CDR3 covers 14 residues. The V gene lost 4 bases and the J gene lost 2 bases, with 11 bases spanning the gap. Here the CDR3 reads CASSFGLKQETQYF. CDR3 DNA: TGTGCCAGCAGTTTCGGACTGAAGCAAGAGACCCAGTACTTC.

V gene TRBV28 combines with J gene TRBJ2-5, with D unresolved. The V gene lost 4 bases and the J gene lost 3 bases, with 6 bases spanning the gap. CDR3 size: 12 residues. CDR1 and CDR2 (germline): MDHEN, SYDVKM. CDR3 sequence reads: CASSSPEETQYF. CDR3 sequence (DNA): TGTGCCAGCAGTTCCCCCGAAGAGACCCAGTACTTC.

This clonotype appeared a few times. V gene TRBV4-2 combines with J gene TRBJ1-1; 7 positions match TRBD1. The CDR3 length is 14 residues. V was clipped by 8 bases and J by 6 bases; unmatched bases: 12. CDR1 and CDR2 from the germline V gene are LGHNA and YNFKEQ. DNA of the CDR3: TGTGCCAGCGGGACAGAGGGTTTTGGCCCTGAAGCTTTCTTT. Its protein product is CASGTEGFGPEAFF.

This sequence joins TRBV27 and TRBJ2-1; 8 bases match TRBD2. Germline V lookup: CDR1 MNHEY, CDR2 SMNVEV (reference sequence). The V gene end was trimmed by 4 bases and the J gene end by 8 bases; junction bases not matched to a gene: 16. CDR3 length: 17 residues. CDR3 loop: CASSSRGGGTFFDEQFF. As DNA, the CDR3 is TGTGCCAGCAGTTCCAGAGGCGGGGGGACCTTTTTCGATGAGCAGTTCTTC.

This clonotype has just a few counts. The chain couples TRBV4-1 to TRBJ1-1; 10 bases fit TRBD1. CDR1 is MGHRA and CDR2 is YSYEKL in the germline V gene. V shed 4 bases, J shed 5 bases, and the junction held 10 bases outside the gene matches. This CDR3 region has 16 residues. CDR3 loop: CASSLHGTGERTEAFF. The CDR3 DNA is TGCGCCAGCAGCCTACACGGGACAGGGGAACGGACTGAAGCTTTCTTT.

This clonotype was seen a few times. The chain uses TRBV6-6 and TRBJ1-1; tentatively, D is TRBD1 (6 bases). The CDR3 covers 14 residues. Germline V gene data show CDR1 as MNHNY and CDR2 as SVGAGI (reference sequence). Trimming cost V 2 bases and J 2 bases, with 9 bases left between them. CDR3 sequence (DNA): TGTGCCAGCAGTTACAACAGGGTAAACACTGAAGCTTTCTTT. Protein product: CASSYNRVNTEAFF.

This clonotype was counted between two and nine times. The rearrangement links TRBV25-1 to TRBJ2-2, with 9 bases aligning to TRBD1. CDR1 is MGHDK, CDR2 SYGVNS, per germline. The junction had 10 bases not matched to a gene; V was cut back by 2 bases and J by 6 bases. This CDR3 comprises 17 residues. DNA for the CDR3: TGTGCCAGCAGTGAAGCGCCGGGACAGGGAGGGGCCGGGGAGCTGTTTTTT. This sequence encodes CASSEAPGQGGAGELFF.

The chain couples TRBV4-1 to TRBJ2-2, with D unclear. The V gene lost 1 base and the J gene lost 4 bases, with 4 bases spanning the gap. Germline lookup yields CDR1 MGHRA and CDR2 YSYEKL. CDR3 length: 13 residues. In DNA, the CDR3 is TGCGCCAGCAGCCAAGTTGTCACCGGGGAGCTGTTTTTT. This encodes CASSQVVTGELFF.